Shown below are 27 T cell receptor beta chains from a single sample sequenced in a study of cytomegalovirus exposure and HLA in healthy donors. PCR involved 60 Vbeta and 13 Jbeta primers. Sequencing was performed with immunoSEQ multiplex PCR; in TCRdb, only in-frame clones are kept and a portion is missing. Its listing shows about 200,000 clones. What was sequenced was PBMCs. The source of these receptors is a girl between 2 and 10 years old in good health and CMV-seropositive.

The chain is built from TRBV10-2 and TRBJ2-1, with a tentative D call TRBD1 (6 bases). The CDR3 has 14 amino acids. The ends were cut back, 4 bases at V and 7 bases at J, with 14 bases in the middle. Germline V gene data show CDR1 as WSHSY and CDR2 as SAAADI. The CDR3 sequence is CASSGPGTRNEQFF. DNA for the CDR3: TGCGCCAGCAGTGGTCCCGGGACACGAAATGAGCAGTTCTTC.

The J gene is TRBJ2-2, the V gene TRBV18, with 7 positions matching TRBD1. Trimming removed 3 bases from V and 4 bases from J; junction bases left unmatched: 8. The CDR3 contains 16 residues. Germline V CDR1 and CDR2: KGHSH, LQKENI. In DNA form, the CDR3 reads TGTGCCAGCTCACCCCTCGAGGCAGGGGGCACCGGGGAGCTGTTTTTT. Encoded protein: CASSPLEAGGTGELFF.

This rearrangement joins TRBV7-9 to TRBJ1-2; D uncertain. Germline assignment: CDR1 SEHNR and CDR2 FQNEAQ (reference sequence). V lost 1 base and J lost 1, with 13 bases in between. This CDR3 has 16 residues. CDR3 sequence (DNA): TGTGCCAGCAGCTTAGTAGGGAGTGAGAATAACTATGGCTACACCTTC. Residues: CASSLVGSENNYGYTF.

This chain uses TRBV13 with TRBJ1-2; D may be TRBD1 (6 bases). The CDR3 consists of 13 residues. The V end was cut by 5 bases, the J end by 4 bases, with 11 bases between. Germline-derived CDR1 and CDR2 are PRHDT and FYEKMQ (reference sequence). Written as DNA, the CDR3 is TGTGCCAGCAGCGAAGCACAGGGCTATGGCTACACCTTC. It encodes CASSEAQGYGYTF.

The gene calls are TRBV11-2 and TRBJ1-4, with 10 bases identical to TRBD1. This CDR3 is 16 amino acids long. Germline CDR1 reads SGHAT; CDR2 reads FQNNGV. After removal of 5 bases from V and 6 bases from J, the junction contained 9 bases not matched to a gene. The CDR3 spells CASSERTGGRDEKLFF. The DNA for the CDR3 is TGTGCCAGCAGCGAACGGACAGGGGGACGGGATGAAAAACTGTTTTTT. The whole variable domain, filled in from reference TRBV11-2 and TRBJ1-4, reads EAGVAQSPRYKIIEKRQSVAFWCNPISGHATLYWYQQILGQGPKLLIQFQNNGVVDDSQLPKDRFSAERLKGVDSTLKIQPAKLEDSAVYLCASSERTGGRDEKLFFGSGTQLSVL.

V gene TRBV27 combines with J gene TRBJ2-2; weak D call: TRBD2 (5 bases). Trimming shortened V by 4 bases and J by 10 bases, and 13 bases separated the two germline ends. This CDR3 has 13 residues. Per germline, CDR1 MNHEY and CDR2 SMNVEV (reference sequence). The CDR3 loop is CASSSPRTEELFF. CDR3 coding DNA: TGTGCCAGCAGTTCGCCCAGGACTGAGGAGCTGTTTTTT.

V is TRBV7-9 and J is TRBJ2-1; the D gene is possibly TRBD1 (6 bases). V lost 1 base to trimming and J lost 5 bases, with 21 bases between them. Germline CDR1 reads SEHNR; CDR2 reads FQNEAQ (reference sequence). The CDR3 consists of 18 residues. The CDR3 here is CASSLGWGGTLGNNEQFF. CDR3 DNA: TGTGCCAGCAGCTTAGGTTGGGGTGGGACATTAGGGAACAATGAGCAGTTCTTC.

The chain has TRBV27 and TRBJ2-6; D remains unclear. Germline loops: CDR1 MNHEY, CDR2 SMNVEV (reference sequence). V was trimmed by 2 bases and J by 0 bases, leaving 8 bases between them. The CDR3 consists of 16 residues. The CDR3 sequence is CASSLVASSGANVLTF. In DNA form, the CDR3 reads TGTGCCAGCAGTTTAGTTGCTAGCTCTGGGGCCAACGTCCTGACTTTC.

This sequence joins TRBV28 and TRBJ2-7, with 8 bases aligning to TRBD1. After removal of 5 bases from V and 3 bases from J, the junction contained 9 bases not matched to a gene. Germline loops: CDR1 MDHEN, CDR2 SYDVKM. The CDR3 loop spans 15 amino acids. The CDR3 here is CASSPHGTGDYEQYF. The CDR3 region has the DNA TGTGCCAGCAGTCCCCATGGGACAGGTGACTACGAGCAGTACTTC. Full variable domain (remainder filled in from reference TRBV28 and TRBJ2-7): DVKVTQSSRYLVKRTGEKVFLECVQDMDHENMFWYRQDPGLGLRLIYFSYDVKMKEKGDIPEGYSVSREKKERFSLILESASTNQTSMYLCASSPHGTGDYEQYFGPGTRLTVT.

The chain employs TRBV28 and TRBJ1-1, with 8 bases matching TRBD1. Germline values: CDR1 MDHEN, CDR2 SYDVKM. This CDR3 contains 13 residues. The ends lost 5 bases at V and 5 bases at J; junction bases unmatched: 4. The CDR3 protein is CASSPGQGTEAFF. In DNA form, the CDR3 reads TGTGCCAGCAGTCCCGGACAGGGAACTGAAGCTTTCTTT.

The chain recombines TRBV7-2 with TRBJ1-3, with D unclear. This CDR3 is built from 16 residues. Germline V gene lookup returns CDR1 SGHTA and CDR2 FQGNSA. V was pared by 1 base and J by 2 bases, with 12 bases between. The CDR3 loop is CASSLDNSPPGNTIYF. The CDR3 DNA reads TGTGCCAGCAGCTTAGACAACAGTCCTCCTGGAAACACCATATATTTT.

CDR3 amino acids: CASSKPLAAGASYEQYF. CDR3 nucleotides: TGTGCCAGCAGCAAACCGTTGGCGGCGGGAGCATCCTACGAGCAGTACTTC. This rearrangement joins TRBV5-6 to TRBJ2-7, with 7 nucleotides matching TRBD2. This CDR3 is built from 17 residues. Germline V gene sequence: CDR1 SGHDT, CDR2 YYEEEE. The V gene end was trimmed by 4 bases and the J gene end by 1 base; junction bases not matched to a gene: 14.

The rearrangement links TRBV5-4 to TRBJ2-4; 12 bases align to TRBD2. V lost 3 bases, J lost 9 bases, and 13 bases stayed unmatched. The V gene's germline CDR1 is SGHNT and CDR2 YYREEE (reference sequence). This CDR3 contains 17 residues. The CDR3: CASSWDLTSGSEGIQYF. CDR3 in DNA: TGTGCCAGCAGCTGGGACTTGACTAGCGGGAGTGAGGGCATTCAGTACTTC.

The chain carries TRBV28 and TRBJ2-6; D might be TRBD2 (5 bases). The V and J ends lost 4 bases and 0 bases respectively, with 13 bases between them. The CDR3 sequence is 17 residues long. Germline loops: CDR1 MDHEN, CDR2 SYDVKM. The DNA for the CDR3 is TGTGCCAGCAGTTCCGGACTGAGACGCTCTGGGGCCAACGTCCTGACTTTC. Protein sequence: CASSSGLRRSGANVLTF.

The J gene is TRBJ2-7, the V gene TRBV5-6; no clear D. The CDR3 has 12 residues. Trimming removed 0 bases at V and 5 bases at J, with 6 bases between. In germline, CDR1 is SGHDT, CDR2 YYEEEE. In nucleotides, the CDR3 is TGTGCCAGCAGCTTGGACAGAAACGAGCAGTACTTC. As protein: CASSLDRNEQYF.

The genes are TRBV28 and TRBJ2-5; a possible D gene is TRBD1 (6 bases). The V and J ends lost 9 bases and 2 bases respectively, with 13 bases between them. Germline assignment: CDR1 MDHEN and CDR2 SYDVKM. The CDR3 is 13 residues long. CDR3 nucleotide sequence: TGTGCCAGTTGGACAGACCCACAAGAGACCCAGTACTTC. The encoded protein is CASWTDPQETQYF.

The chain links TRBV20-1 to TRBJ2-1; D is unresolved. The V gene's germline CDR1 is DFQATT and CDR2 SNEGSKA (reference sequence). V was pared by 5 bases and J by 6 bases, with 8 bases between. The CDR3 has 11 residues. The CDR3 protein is CSALQANEQFF. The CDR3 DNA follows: TGCAGTGCTCTCCAAGCCAATGAGCAGTTCTTC.

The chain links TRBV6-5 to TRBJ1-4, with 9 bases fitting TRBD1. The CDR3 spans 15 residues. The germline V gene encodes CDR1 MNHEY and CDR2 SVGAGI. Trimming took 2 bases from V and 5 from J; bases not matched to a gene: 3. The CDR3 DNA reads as TGTGCCAGCAGTTACGCACAGGGGGCGAATGAAAAACTGTTTTTT. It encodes CASSYAQGANEKLFF.

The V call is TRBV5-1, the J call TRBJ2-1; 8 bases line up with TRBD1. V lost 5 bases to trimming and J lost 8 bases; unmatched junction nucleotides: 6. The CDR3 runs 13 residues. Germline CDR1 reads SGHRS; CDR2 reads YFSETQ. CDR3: CASRQGDWDEQFF. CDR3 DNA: TGCGCCAGCAGACAGGGGGATTGGGATGAGCAGTTCTTC.

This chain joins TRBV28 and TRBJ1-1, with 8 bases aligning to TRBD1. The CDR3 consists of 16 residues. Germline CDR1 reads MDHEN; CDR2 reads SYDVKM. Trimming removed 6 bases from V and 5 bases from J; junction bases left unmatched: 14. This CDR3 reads CASSSSRARGRTEAFF. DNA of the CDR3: TGTGCCAGCAGCTCCTCCCGGGCCAGGGGGCGGACTGAAGCTTTCTTT.

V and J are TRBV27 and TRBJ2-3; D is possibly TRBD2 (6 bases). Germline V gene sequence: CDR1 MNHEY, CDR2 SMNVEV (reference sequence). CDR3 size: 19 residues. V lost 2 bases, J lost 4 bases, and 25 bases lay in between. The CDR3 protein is CASSLTSSDLRDASDTQYF. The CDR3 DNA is TGTGCCAGCAGTTTAACCTCTAGCGACCTCCGGGACGCCTCAGATACGCAGTATTTT.

CDR3 amino acids: CASSLSDRANTGELFF. As DNA, the CDR3 is TGTGCCAGCAGCTTATCGGACAGAGCGAACACCGGGGAGCTGTTTTTT. V is TRBV7-9 and J is TRBJ2-2; possible D gene TRBD1, 6 bases. The CDR3 sequence is 16 residues long. CDR1 is SEHNR and CDR2 is FQNEAQ in the germline V gene (reference sequence). The germline V and J ends were trimmed by 2 bases and 0 bases, with 10 bases remaining between them.

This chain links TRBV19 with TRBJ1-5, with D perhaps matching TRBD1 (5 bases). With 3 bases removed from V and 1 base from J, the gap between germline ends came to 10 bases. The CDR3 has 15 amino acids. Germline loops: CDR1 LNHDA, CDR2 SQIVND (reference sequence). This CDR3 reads CASSIGGESNQPQHF. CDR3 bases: TGTGCCAGTAGTATTGGAGGGGAAAGCAATCAGCCCCAGCATTTT.

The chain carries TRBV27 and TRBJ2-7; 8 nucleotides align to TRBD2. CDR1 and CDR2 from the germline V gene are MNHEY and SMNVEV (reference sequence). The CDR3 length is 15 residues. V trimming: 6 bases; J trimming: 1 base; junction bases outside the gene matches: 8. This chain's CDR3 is CASRTRRGVSYEQYF. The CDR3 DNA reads TGTGCCAGCAGGACCCGGCGGGGGGTTTCCTACGAGCAGTACTTC.

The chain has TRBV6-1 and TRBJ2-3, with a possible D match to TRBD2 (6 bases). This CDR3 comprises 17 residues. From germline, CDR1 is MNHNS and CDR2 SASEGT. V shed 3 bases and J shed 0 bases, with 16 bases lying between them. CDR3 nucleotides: TGTGCCAGCAGTGACCTACAACTAGCAGCTAGCACAGATACGCAGTATTTT. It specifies CASSDLQLAASTDTQYF.

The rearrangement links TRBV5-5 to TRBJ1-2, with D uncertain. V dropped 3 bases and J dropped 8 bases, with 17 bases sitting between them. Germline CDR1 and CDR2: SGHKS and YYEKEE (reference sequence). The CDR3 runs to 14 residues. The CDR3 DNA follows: TGTGCCAGCAGCTCCTTATACAGTGGGCTCGGCTACACCTTC. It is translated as CASSSLYSGLGYTF.

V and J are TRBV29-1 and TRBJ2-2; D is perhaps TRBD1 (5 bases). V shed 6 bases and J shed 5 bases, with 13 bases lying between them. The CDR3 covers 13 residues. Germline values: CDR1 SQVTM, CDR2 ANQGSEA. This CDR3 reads CSVPGHFTGELFF. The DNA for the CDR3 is TGCAGCGTCCCCGGACACTTTACCGGGGAGCTGTTTTTT.